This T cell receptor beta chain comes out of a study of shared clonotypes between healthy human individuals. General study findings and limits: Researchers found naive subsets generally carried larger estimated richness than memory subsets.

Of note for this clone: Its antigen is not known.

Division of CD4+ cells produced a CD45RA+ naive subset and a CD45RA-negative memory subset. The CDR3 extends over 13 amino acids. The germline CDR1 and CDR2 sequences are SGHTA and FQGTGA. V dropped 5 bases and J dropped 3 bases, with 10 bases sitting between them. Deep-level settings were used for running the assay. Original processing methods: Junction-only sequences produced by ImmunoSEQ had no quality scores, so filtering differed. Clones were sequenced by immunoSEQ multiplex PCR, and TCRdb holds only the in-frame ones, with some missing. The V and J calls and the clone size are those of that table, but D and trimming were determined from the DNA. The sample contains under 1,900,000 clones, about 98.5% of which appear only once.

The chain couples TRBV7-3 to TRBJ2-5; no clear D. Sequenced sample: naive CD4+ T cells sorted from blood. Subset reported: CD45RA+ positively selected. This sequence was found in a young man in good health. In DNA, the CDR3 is TGTGCCAGCAGCCGGGTCACCGAAGAGACCCAGTACTTC. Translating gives CASSRVTEETQYF.